The source of this TCR beta chain is a study of blood T cell repertoires in COVID-19. Original handling: Researchers report that nucleated cell counts were estimated from reference gene primer amplification. TCRdb's copy holds only in-frame clones and misses some; the assay was immunoSEQ multiplex PCR. The V and J calls and clone size were taken over from that table, and D and trimming were inferred from the DNA. The sample gives 250,000 to 300,000 clones, around 90% of which show up once; around 1% is in the top ten. V was pared by 3 bases and J by 5 bases, with 10 bases of the junction left unmatched. Germline assignment: CDR1 SQVTM and CDR2 ANQGSEA. The CDR3 is made up of 15 amino acids.

The sample comprised PBMCs or T cells enriched from blood (not recorded which). The chain joins TRBV29-1 to TRBJ2-3; TRBD1 matches 8 bases. The receptor was isolated from a woman in her twenties or thirties who had recovered from COVID-19. The CDR3 DNA reads TGCAGCGTTGACCGTCGGACAGGGATACGAGATACGCAGTATTTT. This sequence encodes CSVDRRTGIRDTQYF.